Shown below are 5 T cell receptor beta chains from a single sample sequenced in a study of blood T cell repertoires in COVID-19. Here immunoSEQ multiplex PCR was the method, and the copy in TCRdb shows in-frame clones only, minus some. The sample lists 250,000 to 350,000 clones, roughly 86% occurring once. The sequenced material came from PBMCs or T cells enriched from blood (not recorded which). All receptors come from a woman in her 30s who had recovered from COVID-19.

The V gene is TRBV5-4, the J gene TRBJ1-6; possibly TRBD1 for D (5 bases). Germline V gives CDR1 SGHNT, CDR2 YYREEE (reference sequence). The V end lost 1 base, the J end lost 7 bases, and 9 bases lay between the germline ends. The CDR3 has 14 amino acids. The CDR3 bases are TGTGCCAGCAGCTTGCAAAGGACAAATTCACCCCTCCACTTT. Its translation is CASSLQRTNSPLHF. Using reference TRBV5-4 and TRBJ1-6 for the parts outside the CDR3, the full variable domain is ETGVTQSPTHLIKTRGQQVTLRCSSQSGHNTVSWYQQALGQGPQFIFQYYREEENGRGNFPPRFSGLQFPNYSSELNVNALELDDSALYLCASSLQRTNSPLHFGNGTRLTVT.

There are a few counts of this clone. The chain couples TRBV6-2 or TRBV6-3 to TRBJ2-2, with 7 positions matching TRBD1. In germline, CDR1 is MNHEY, CDR2 SVGEGT. Unmatched junction bases numbered 6, after V lost 6 bases and J lost 5 bases. The CDR3 is made up of 14 amino acids. The CDR3: CASSVQGWTGELFF. DNA of the CDR3: TGTGCCAGCAGCGTACAGGGGTGGACCGGGGAGCTGTTTTTT.

This sequence joins TRBV5-5 and TRBJ2-5, with a weak D call TRBD1 (6 bases). Germline assignment: CDR1 SGHKS and CDR2 YYEKEE (reference sequence). V lost 4 bases, J lost 2 bases, and 9 bases lay in between. The CDR3 consists of 13 residues. The DNA of the CDR3 is TGTGCCAGCAGCCAGGGGATACAAGAGACCCAGTACTTC. Protein: CASSQGIQETQYF.

This chain links TRBV24-1 with TRBJ2-5, with 10 nucleotides matching TRBD1. The V gene end was trimmed by 1 base and the J gene end by 2 bases; junction bases not matched to a gene: 3. The CDR3 covers 16 residues. Per germline, CDR1 KGHDR and CDR2 SFDVKD. This chain's CDR3 is CATSDFRGQGQETQYF. CDR3 in DNA: TGTGCCACCAGTGATTTTCGGGGACAGGGGCAAGAGACCCAGTACTTC.

The chain combines TRBV9 with TRBJ2-7; D uncertain. The germline V gene has CDR1 SGDLS and CDR2 YYNGEE. The CDR3 is 16 amino acids. Trimming took off 0 bases at V and 0 bases at J, with 13 bases between the two ends. The CDR3 bases are TGTGCCAGCAGCGTAGATGGTAGCACCAGCTCCTACGAGCAGTACTTC. This gives the protein CASSVDGSTSSYEQYF.